This TCR beta chain was retrieved from a study of T-cell memory formation after mild COVID-19. One entry per CDR3 protein results from TCRdb running MiXCR on the 5' RACE reads. The sample has 90,000 to 120,000 distinct CDR3 sequences, approximately 14% seen once. Study-level results: Cross-reactive memory apparently joined, as some responding clones appeared in pre-infection memory.

As regards this clonotype: The antigen remains undetermined.

This TCR came from a man between 18 and 35 years old who had mild COVID-19 (a few samples of this study predate the infection). Cell type and time point are not known. Sample: PBMCs or a T cell subset sorted from them (not recorded which).

This CDR3 reads CASSLASGVTYGYTF. As DNA, the CDR3 is TGCGCCAGCAGCTTGGCCAGTGGGGTTACCTATGGCTACACCTTC. This rearrangement joins TRBV5-1 to TRBJ1-2, with D unclear. V was cut by 0 bases and J by 4 bases, with 13 bases left in between. The length of the CDR3 is 15 residues. Germline V gene data show CDR1 as SGHRS and CDR2 as YFSETQ.